These 32 T cell receptor beta chains were all obtained from the same sample, sequenced in a study of OX40 agonist ivuxolimab in advanced cancers. Data came from immunoSEQ multiplex PCR; TCRdb stores just in-frame clones and leaves some out. The repertoire consists of tens of thousands of clones, with more than 85% occurring once and the leading ten covering about 1%. Sequences were derived from CD4+ or CD8+ T cells sorted from blood, sampled in a trial of the OX40 agonist ivuxolimab. All receptors derive from an adult with an advanced solid tumor such as melanoma, head and neck, liver or kidney cancer.

The chain employs TRBV5-1 and TRBJ2-6; 15 positions match TRBD2. The CDR3 spans 20 residues. Germline lookup yields CDR1 SGHRS and CDR2 YFSETQ. The ends lost 4 bases at V and 0 bases at J; junction bases unmatched: 8. CDR3 region: CASSLGLAGGSLSGANVLTF. As DNA, the CDR3 is TGCGCCAGCAGCCTGGGACTAGCGGGAGGCTCCCTCTCTGGGGCCAACGTCCTGACTTTC. Full variable domain (missing parts from reference TRBV5-1 and TRBJ2-6): KAGVTQTPRYLIKTRGQQVTLSCSPISGHRSVSWYQQTPGQGLQFLFEYFSETQRNKGNFPGRFSGRQFSNSRSEMNVSTLELGDSALYLCASSLGLAGGSLSGANVLTFGAGSRLTVL.

J is TRBJ2-7 and V is TRBV28; 8 bases are shared with TRBD2. This CDR3 is 15 amino acids long. In germline, CDR1 is MDHEN, CDR2 SYDVKM. The V gene end was trimmed by 6 bases and the J gene end by 5 bases; junction bases not matched to a gene: 12. The chain's CDR3 is CASRPSRAGGDEQYF. DNA for the CDR3: TGTGCCAGCAGGCCCTCGAGGGCGGGAGGAGACGAGCAGTACTTC.

The chain joins TRBV7-2 to TRBJ1-3; D perhaps matches TRBD1 (5 bases). The CDR3 covers 15 residues. CDR1 is SGHTA and CDR2 is FQGNSA in the germline V gene. The V end lost 1 base, the J end lost 4 bases, and 11 bases lay between the germline ends. The CDR3 sequence: CASSLERGAGNTIYF. For the CDR3, the DNA is TGTGCCAGCAGCTTAGAGAGGGGTGCAGGAAACACCATATATTTT.

The rearrangement joins TRBV5-1 to TRBJ2-3, with D possibly matching TRBD1 (6 bases). Germline lookup yields CDR1 SGHRS and CDR2 YFSETQ. V lost 6 bases to trimming and J lost 2 bases, with 13 bases between them. The CDR3 is 14 amino acids. CDR3 region: CASNPGQLTDTQYF. CDR3 DNA: TGCGCCAGCAATCCGGGACAACTCACAGATACGCAGTATTTT.

The chain has TRBV19 and TRBJ2-5; D is perhaps TRBD1 (6 bases). The CDR3 is 15 amino acids. Germline V lookup: CDR1 LNHDA, CDR2 SQIVND (reference sequence). With 4 bases removed from V and 0 bases from J, the gap between germline ends came to 12 bases. CDR3 bases: TGTGCCAGTAGTAGCTATCAGGGGAACCAAGAGACCCAGTACTTC. Translation: CASSSYQGNQETQYF.

The chain combines TRBV7-9 with TRBJ2-7, with 13 bases that match TRBD2. J was trimmed by 4 bases and V by 10 bases; bases with no gene match: 7. Germline V gene lookup returns CDR1 SEHNR and CDR2 FQNEAQ (reference sequence). The CDR3 runs to 14 residues. CDR3 loop: CATPGLAGPYEQYF. The CDR3 nucleotides are TGTGCCACTCCGGGACTAGCGGGGCCTTACGAGCAGTACTTC.

The chain couples TRBV11-3 to TRBJ2-1, with 13 bases that match TRBD2. The CDR3 is made up of 19 amino acids. V was pared by 5 bases and J by 3 bases, with 13 bases of the junction left unmatched. CDR1 SGHNT and CDR2 YENEEA come from the germline V gene. In DNA, the CDR3 is TGTGCCAGCAGCCCAGGACTAGCGGGAGCCCTTACCCTCTACAATGAGCAGTTCTTC. Its protein product is CASSPGLAGALTLYNEQFF.

The V call is TRBV7-6, the J call TRBJ1-4; 7 bases fit TRBD1. V was clipped by 3 bases and J by 6 bases; unmatched bases: 7. CDR3 length equals 15 residues. The germline V gene encodes CDR1 SGHVS and CDR2 FNYEAQ. CDR3 DNA: TGTGCCAGCAGCTTCGACAGGGAGCCGGATGAAAAACTGTTTTTT. Translated, it gives CASSFDREPDEKLFF. Drawing the rest from reference TRBV7-6 and TRBJ1-4, the complete variable domain is GAGVSQSPRYKVTKRGQDVALRCDPISGHVSLYWYRQALGQGPEFLTYFNYEAQQDKSGLPNDRFSAERPEGSISTLTIQRTEQRDSAMYRCASSFDREPDEKLFFGSGTQLSVL.

This chain connects TRBV5-4 to TRBJ1-1; D gene uncertain. The CDR3 length is 14 residues. The germline gives CDR1 SGHNT, CDR2 YYREEE (reference sequence). With 0 bases removed from V and 2 bases from J, the gap between germline ends came to 8 bases. CDR3 sequence: CASSLVGINTEAFF. The CDR3 DNA sequence: TGTGCCAGCAGCTTGGTAGGGATCAACACTGAAGCTTTCTTT.

The V gene is TRBV29-1, the J gene TRBJ2-1, with D possibly being TRBD1 or TRBD2 (5 bases each). The ends were cut back, 6 bases at V and 15 bases at J, with 21 bases in the middle. The CDR3 loop spans 12 amino acids. Germline CDR1 SQVTM, CDR2 ANQGSEA. CDR3 sequence reads: CSVKTGRWDLFF. The CDR3 DNA is TGCAGCGTCAAGACGGGACGTTGGGATCTGTTCTTC.

The chain employs TRBV4-1 and TRBJ2-1, with 9 bases that match TRBD2. The CDR3 has 19 amino acids. CDR1 MGHRA and CDR2 YSYEKL come from the germline V gene. V was pared by 0 bases and J by 1 base, with 10 bases of the junction left unmatched. This CDR3 reads CASSQDPLAGYWSYNEQFF. The CDR3 nucleotides read TGCGCCAGCAGCCAAGACCCCCTAGCGGGATATTGGTCCTACAATGAGCAGTTCTTC.

In DNA, the CDR3 is TGTGCCAGCAGCTTAGGACCGAGTCTAGCACTCTACGAGCAGTACTTC. This encodes CASSLGPSLALYEQYF. The chain couples TRBV11-2 to TRBJ2-7; D may be TRBD2 (5 bases). Trimming removed 1 base at V and 3 bases at J, with 16 bases between. Germline CDR1 and CDR2: SGHAT and FQNNGV. The CDR3 has 16 residues.

This rearrangement joins TRBV27 to TRBJ2-7, with D possibly being TRBD2 (5 bases). From germline, CDR1 is MNHEY and CDR2 SMNVEV (reference sequence). This CDR3 has 14 amino acids. V shed 4 bases and J shed 4 bases, with 14 bases lying between them. CDR3 amino acids: CASSSTAGRYEQYF. CDR3 DNA: TGTGCCAGCAGTTCCACAGCTGGGAGATACGAGCAGTACTTC.

The rearrangement joins TRBV7-8 to TRBJ2-7; D is ambiguous. This CDR3 has 13 residues. The V end was cut by 3 bases, the J end by 6 bases, with 12 bases between. The germline gives CDR1 SGHVS, CDR2 FQNEAQ. The CDR3 bases are TGTGCCAGCAGCTTGGGTTCCGGTTTCGAGCAGTACTTC. This encodes CASSLGSGFEQYF.

The rearrangement joins TRBV6-1 to TRBJ1-1; TRBD1 is a possible D gene (5 bases). Germline V gene data show CDR1 as MNHNS and CDR2 as SASEGT. There are 14 residues in the CDR3. V was clipped by 4 bases and J by 2 bases, with 11 bases between them. Written as DNA, the CDR3 is TGTGCCAGCAGTGGACAGCTTGCTAACACTGAAGCTTTCTTT. Its translation is CASSGQLANTEAFF.

A note on this clone: A read error may account for a junction end that differs from germline. The chain couples TRBV18 to TRBJ1-2; D not resolved. CDR3 length: 12 residues. Germline V gene lookup returns CDR1 KGHSH and CDR2 LQKENI. The DNA of the CDR3 is TGTGCCAGCTCCCCACTTGGCGATGGCTACACCTTC. Its translation: CASSPLGDGYTF.

Notes on this clone: Different DNA sequences within this sample yield the same CDR3. V gene TRBV5-6 combines with J gene TRBJ2-5, with a possible D match to TRBD2 (5 bases). The CDR3 covers 14 residues. Deletions cut 2 bases from V and 7 bases from J, with 15 bases between. The germline gives CDR1 SGHDT, CDR2 YYEEEE. The CDR3 sequence is CASSLAEGVGTQYF. The CDR3 nucleotides are TGTGCCAGCAGCTTAGCCGAGGGAGTTGGGACCCAGTACTTC. Complete variable domain (other parts from reference TRBV5-6 and TRBJ2-5): DAGVTQSPTHLIKTRGQQVTLRCSPKSGHDTVSWYQQALGQGPQFIFQYYEEEERQRGNFPDRFSGHQFPNYSSELNVNALLLGDSALYLCASSLAEGVGTQYFGPGTRLLVL.

This clone was seen a single time. This sequence joins TRBV7-9 and TRBJ2-5; 9 bases line up with TRBD2. The V segment lost 6 bases and the J segment 1 base; nucleotides outside the gene matches: 6. CDR1 is SEHNR, CDR2 FQNEAQ, per germline (reference sequence). The CDR3 is 15 residues long. The CDR3 loop reads CASRVPAGGQETQYF. CDR3 nucleotide sequence: TGTGCCAGCAGGGTCCCAGCGGGAGGCCAAGAGACCCAGTACTTC.

The chain is built from TRBV2 and TRBJ2-3; D might be TRBD2 (6 bases). CDR1 SNHLY and CDR2 FYNNEI come from the germline V gene. CDR3 size: 16 residues. With 6 bases removed from V and 1 base from J, the gap between germline ends came to 17 bases. CDR3 in DNA: TGTGCCAGCAGCGGAGGGATTGGGGCGGGCACAGATACGCAGTATTTT. Amino acids: CASSGGIGAGTDTQYF.

The chain carries TRBV6-1 and TRBJ1-5, with D maybe TRBD1 (6 bases). Looked up from germline, CDR1 is MNHNS and CDR2 is SASEGT. With 2 bases removed from V and 0 bases from J, the gap between germline ends came to 14 bases. There are 17 residues in the CDR3. The CDR3 region is CASSERRIGGSNQPQHF. DNA for the CDR3: TGTGCCAGCAGTGAAAGGAGGATAGGGGGTAGCAATCAGCCCCAGCATTTT.

The V call is TRBV6-5, the J call TRBJ2-7; TRBD1 matches 7 bases. V gave up 2 bases and J gave up 3 bases; unmatched junction bases: 1. The CDR3 has 13 residues. The germline V gene encodes CDR1 MNHEY and CDR2 SVGAGI. CDR3 amino acids: CASSYGTDYEQYF. The CDR3 nucleotides read TGTGCCAGCAGTTACGGGACAGACTACGAGCAGTACTTC.

In this sample, this clone turned up a few times. This chain links TRBV4-1 with TRBJ1-3; TRBD1 is a possible D gene (6 bases). The CDR3 has 17 amino acids. V lost 2 bases, J lost 3 bases, and 17 bases lay in between. Germline CDR1 and CDR2: MGHRA and YSYEKL. CDR3 sequence reads: CASSQPFAGASGNTIYF. For the CDR3, the DNA is TGCGCCAGCAGCCAACCATTCGCAGGGGCGAGTGGAAACACCATATATTTT.

The V call is TRBV30, the J call TRBJ2-1, with D unresolved. Per germline, CDR1 GTSNPN and CDR2 SVGIG (reference sequence). The CDR3 runs to 16 residues. V lost 0 bases to trimming and J lost 0 bases, with 12 bases between them. The chain's CDR3 is CAWSVRLLSSYNEQFF. In DNA, the CDR3 is TGTGCCTGGAGTGTACGACTTCTAAGCTCCTACAATGAGCAGTTCTTC.

The DNA for the CDR3 is TGTGCCAGCAGTCCGGACAGAACCTACGAGCAGTACTTC. It specifies CASSPDRTYEQYF. The chain combines TRBV6-1 with TRBJ2-7; TRBD1 is a possible D gene (6 bases). The V and J ends lost 5 bases and 2 bases respectively, with 10 bases between them. This CDR3 is built from 13 residues. Germline lookup yields CDR1 MNHNS and CDR2 SASEGT.

The chain couples TRBV19 to TRBJ2-6; the D gene is possibly TRBD2 (5 bases). Trimming took 0 bases from V and 0 from J, leaving 9 bases between them. The CDR3 totals 17 residues. Germline V gene sequence: CDR1 LNHDA, CDR2 SQIVND (reference sequence). Written as DNA, the CDR3 is TGTGCCAGTAGTATAGATCGGGATCGCTCTGGGGCCAACGTCCTGACTTTC. This translates into CASSIDRDRSGANVLTF.

This clone showed up just a few times. The genes are TRBV5-4 and TRBJ2-3; 13 positions agree with TRBD2. V trimming: 4 bases; J trimming: 2 bases; junction bases outside the gene matches: 10. Germline V gene lookup returns CDR1 SGHNT and CDR2 YYREEE (reference sequence). This CDR3 is 18 amino acids long. The CDR3 DNA sequence: TGTGCCAGCAGCCGGACTAGCGGGAGTCTGGGGTCCACAGATACGCAGTATTTT. Protein: CASSRTSGSLGSTDTQYF. Full variable domain (missing parts from reference TRBV5-4 and TRBJ2-3): ETGVTQSPTHLIKTRGQQVTLRCSSQSGHNTVSWYQQALGQGPQFIFQYYREEENGRGNFPPRFSGLQFPNYSSELNVNALELDDSALYLCASSRTSGSLGSTDTQYFGPGTRLTVL.

The chain employs TRBV19 and TRBJ2-3; maybe TRBD1 (6 bases). V gave up 4 bases and J gave up 4 bases, with 15 bases separating them. Germline CDR1 LNHDA, CDR2 SQIVND (reference sequence). CDR3 length: 15 amino acids. The CDR3 protein is CASSRTGTPPDTQYF. The CDR3 DNA sequence: TGTGCCAGTAGTAGGACCGGGACACCGCCAGATACGCAGTATTTT.

The chain uses TRBV11-2 and TRBJ2-1; the match to TRBD2 covers 9 bases. Germline loops: CDR1 SGHAT, CDR2 FQNNGV. V lost 3 bases to trimming and J lost 5 bases; unmatched junction nucleotides: 2. The CDR3 sequence is 14 residues long. The CDR3 region has the DNA TGTGCCAGCAGCTTTCTAGCGGGGAACAATGAGCAGTTCTTC. Protein sequence: CASSFLAGNNEQFF.

This clone has a single count. V is TRBV19 and J is TRBJ2-5; 9 nucleotides match TRBD2. The J call is in doubt because the DNA end fits TRBJ2-7 better. Germline loops: CDR1 LNHDA, CDR2 SQIVND (reference sequence). This CDR3 spans 15 amino acids. The CDR3 region has the DNA TGTGCCAGTAGTACCCCTAGCGGGACGACCAGCGAGCAGTACTTC. Its translation: CASSTPSGTTSEQYF.

The chain has TRBV4-2 and TRBJ1-5; the D gene is possibly TRBD1 (5 bases). The V end was cut by 1 base, the J end by 0 bases, with 13 bases between. CDR3 length: 17 residues. Germline V gene lookup returns CDR1 LGHNA and CDR2 YNFKEQ. The CDR3 sequence: CASSQGTQRNSNQPQHF. CDR3 nucleotide sequence: TGTGCCAGCAGCCAAGGGACACAGCGTAATAGCAATCAGCCCCAGCATTTT.

This clone was recorded only once. CDR3 region: CASSEEQGNEKLFF. The CDR3 DNA reads as TGTGCCAGCAGTGAAGAACAGGGGAATGAAAAACTGTTTTTT. The chain is built from TRBV2 and TRBJ1-4, with 7 positions matching TRBD1. The CDR3 covers 14 residues. Germline assignment: CDR1 SNHLY and CDR2 FYNNEI. V lost 1 base, J lost 5 bases, and 1 base stayed unmatched.

This clone was observed once. The J gene is TRBJ1-1, the V gene TRBV18; no clear D gene. Germline CDR1 is KGHSH and CDR2 is LQKENI. The CDR3 extends over 16 amino acids. V lost 3 bases and J lost 1, with 15 bases in between. Here the CDR3 DNA reads TGTGCCAGCTCACCCCAAGACTGGTGGGAGAACACTGAAGCTTTCTTT. Translating it yields CASSPQDWWENTEAFF.